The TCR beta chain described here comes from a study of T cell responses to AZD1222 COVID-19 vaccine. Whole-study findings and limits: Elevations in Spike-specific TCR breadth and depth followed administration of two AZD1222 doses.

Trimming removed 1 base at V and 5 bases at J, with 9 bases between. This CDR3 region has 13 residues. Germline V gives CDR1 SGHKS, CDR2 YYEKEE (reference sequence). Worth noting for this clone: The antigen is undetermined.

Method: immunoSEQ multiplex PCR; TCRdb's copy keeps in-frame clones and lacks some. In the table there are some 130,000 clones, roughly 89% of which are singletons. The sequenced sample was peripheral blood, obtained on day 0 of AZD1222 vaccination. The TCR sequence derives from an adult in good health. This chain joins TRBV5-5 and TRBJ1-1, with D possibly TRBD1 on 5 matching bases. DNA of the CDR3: TGTGCCAGCAGCTTGAACGGGGGTACTGAAGCTTTCTTT. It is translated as CASSLNGGTEAFF.